This T cell receptor beta chain was sequenced during a study of identifying expanded T cells in peripheral blood. During the collection period, no donor immune events like infections were recorded. As to this clone: Its antigen remains unknown.

The CDR3 is 16 residues long. V dropped 0 bases and J dropped 4; count of bases not matched to a gene: 5. The germline gives CDR1 LGHNA, CDR2 YSLEER. Points from the study as a whole: Differentially abundant clones: 0.95 to 1.5 between replicates, just under 17 at approximately 13 days, roughly 18 at four.

Here immunoSEQ multiplex PCR was the method, and the copy in TCRdb shows in-frame clones only, minus some. The sample holds 95,000 to 100,000 clones, around 90% seen once. The sequence came from a person between 18 and 70 years old in good health. The sequenced sample was blood. The V gene is TRBV4-3, the J gene TRBJ1-3; 8 bases line up with TRBD1. The CDR3 spells CASSQDRTGGGNTIYF. CDR3 sequence (DNA): TGCGCCAGCAGCCAAGATCGAACAGGGGGAGGAAACACCATATATTTT.